Presented here are 18 T cell receptor beta chains from one specimen sequenced in a study of T cell responses to AZD1222 COVID-19 vaccine. TCRdb's copy holds only in-frame clones and misses some; the assay was immunoSEQ multiplex PCR. The table has 150,000 to 200,000 clones, under 95% seen once. The sequenced sample was peripheral blood, obtained 28 days after the second AZD1222 dose. All receptors come from an adult who received the AZD1222 COVID-19 vaccine.

The V gene is TRBV9, the J gene TRBJ2-1; no clear D gene. CDR3 length equals 13 residues. V was trimmed by 1 base and J by 6 bases, leaving 8 bases between them. Germline CDR1 and CDR2: SGDLS and YYNGEE. The CDR3 protein is CASSVPPFNEQFF. For the CDR3, the DNA is TGTGCCAGCAGCGTACCCCCTTTCAATGAGCAGTTCTTC. Full variable domain (remainder filled in from reference TRBV9 and TRBJ2-1): DSGVTQTPKHLITATGQRVTLRCSPRSGDLSVYWYQQSLDQGLQFLIQYYNGEERAKGNILERFSAQQFPDLHSELNLSSLELGDSALYFCASSVPPFNEQFFGPGTRLTVL.

The chain links TRBV5-1 to TRBJ2-5; a possible D gene is TRBD2 (6 bases). The CDR3 length is 15 residues. Trimming cost V 4 bases and J 1 base, with 14 bases left between them. The germline V gene encodes CDR1 SGHRS and CDR2 YFSETQ. The CDR3 nucleotides are TGCGCCAGCAGCCCCGGGGGTCTGCCCCAAGAGACCCAGTACTTC. Translation: CASSPGGLPQETQYF.

In this sample, this clone turned up once. The chain is built from TRBV7-2 and TRBJ1-5; TRBD1 agrees at 11 bases. V shed 5 bases and J 4 bases; nucleotides not matched to a gene: 4. Germline V lookup: CDR1 SGHTA, CDR2 FQGNSA. The length of the CDR3 is 15 residues. The CDR3 spells CASSMDRGLNQPQHF. For the CDR3, the DNA is TGTGCCAGCAGCATGGACAGGGGGCTTAATCAGCCCCAGCATTTT. The full variable domain, its missing parts supplied by reference TRBV7-2 and TRBJ1-5, is GAGVSQSPSNKVTEKGKDVELRCDPISGHTALYWYRQSLGQGLEFLIYFQGNSAPDKSGLPSDRFSAERTGGSVSTLTIQRTQQEDSAVYLCASSMDRGLNQPQHFGDGTRLSIL.

The chain carries TRBV2 and TRBJ1-4; a possible D gene is TRBD1 (5 bases). The CDR3 loop spans 13 amino acids. Germline CDR1 SNHLY, CDR2 FYNNEI. V was pared by 3 bases and J by 7 bases, with 9 bases between. The CDR3 here is CASSEGGIEKLFF. Here the CDR3 DNA reads TGTGCCAGCAGTGAGGGGGGGATTGAAAAACTGTTTTTT.

This rearrangement joins TRBV3-1 (or the pseudogene TRBV3-2) to TRBJ2-5; 14 bases are a match to TRBD2. The CDR3 length is 16 residues. V lost 3 bases to trimming and J lost 5 bases; unmatched junction nucleotides: 5. Looked up from germline, CDR1 is LGHDT and CDR2 is YNNKEL (reference sequence). CDR3 coding DNA: TGTGCCAGCAGCCAGACTAGCGGGAGGGCCGGGGAGACCCAGTACTTC. Amino acid sequence: CASSQTSGRAGETQYF.

The genes are TRBV23-1 and TRBJ2-1; TRBD1 agrees at 9 bases. TRBV23-1 is filed as an ORF, its function uncertain. CDR3 length equals 15 residues. Trimming cost V 1 base and J 4 bases; bases outside gene matches: 2. The CDR3 DNA reads as TGCGCCAGCAGTCAATTCGGACAGGGGTACAATGAGCAGTTCTTC. Residues: CASSQFGQGYNEQFF.

As to this clone: The DNA is left out, because the CDR3 cannot be placed on it with certainty; the CDR3 is given as TCRdb lists it. The chain carries TRBV2 and TRBJ2-7; the table calls TRBD2, which could not be checked here. The CDR3 totals 14 residues, both ends included. The germline V gene encodes CDR1 SNHLY and CDR2 FYNNEI. This chain's CDR3 is CASSVGGGASGLYF.

This chain links TRBV9 with TRBJ1-2; D not certain. The CDR3 is made up of 15 amino acids. Per the germline V gene, CDR1 is SGDLS and CDR2 is YYNGEE. Trimming pared 0 bases from V and 3 bases from J, leaving 12 bases between. CDR3 amino acids: CASSVEARGHYGYTF. As DNA, the CDR3 is TGTGCCAGCAGCGTAGAGGCGAGAGGTCACTATGGCTACACCTTC.

This chain joins TRBV4-2 and TRBJ1-2; D is ambiguous. Germline V gene data show CDR1 as LGHNA and CDR2 as YNFKEQ. CDR3 size: 16 residues. The V and J ends lost 0 bases and 1 base respectively, with 12 bases between them. The CDR3 here is CASSQDPGGSNYGYTF. The CDR3 DNA is TGTGCCAGCAGCCAAGATCCAGGCGGCAGTAACTATGGCTACACCTTC.

The chain carries TRBV28 and TRBJ1-1; TRBD1 might be the D (5 bases). The V gene's germline CDR1 is MDHEN and CDR2 SYDVKM. The V gene lost 5 bases and the J gene lost 1 base, with 17 bases spanning the gap. The CDR3 is made up of 16 amino acids. The CDR3 sequence is CASSPWIRATNTEAFF. CDR3 DNA: TGTGCCAGCAGTCCTTGGATCAGGGCGACGAACACTGAAGCTTTCTTT.

The chain combines TRBV4-1 with TRBJ2-5, with 9 bases identical to TRBD1. CDR1 is MGHRA, CDR2 YSYEKL, per germline. The CDR3 covers 14 residues. V lost 4 bases and J lost 3; bases outside the gene matches: 3. The CDR3 here is CASSPRTGEETQYF. CDR3 sequence (DNA): TGCGCCAGCAGCCCCCGGACAGGGGAAGAGACCCAGTACTTC.

The chain has TRBV30 and TRBJ1-3, with 8 bases identical to TRBD1. The CDR3 loop spans 13 amino acids. CDR1 is GTSNPN, CDR2 SVGIG, per germline (reference sequence). V shed 5 bases and J 0 bases; nucleotides not matched to a gene: 0. The CDR3 here is CAWDRGSGNTIYF. CDR3 in DNA: TGTGCCTGGGACAGGGGCTCTGGAAACACCATATATTTT.

The chain uses TRBV2 and TRBJ2-3; TRBD1 agrees at 10 bases. In germline, CDR1 is SNHLY, CDR2 FYNNEI. This CDR3 region has 14 residues. V lost 4 bases, J lost 4 bases, and 2 bases stayed unmatched. CDR3 region: CASSGDRGSDTQYF. CDR3 DNA: TGTGCCAGCAGTGGGGACAGGGGATCAGATACGCAGTATTTT.

The V call is TRBV9, the J call TRBJ2-3; weak D call: TRBD1 (5 bases). In germline, CDR1 is SGDLS, CDR2 YYNGEE. The V end lost 0 bases, the J end lost 1 base, and 6 bases lay between the germline ends. The length of the CDR3 is 14 residues. CDR3 protein: CASSVEQGTDTQYF. CDR3 sequence (DNA): TGTGCCAGCAGCGTAGAACAGGGCACAGATACGCAGTATTTT.

The V gene is TRBV6-2 or TRBV6-3, the J gene TRBJ2-3; 11 nucleotides line up with TRBD2. J lost 4 bases, V lost 2 bases, and 11 bases had no gene match. The CDR3 runs 18 residues. The germline V gene encodes CDR1 MNHEY and CDR2 SVGEGT. CDR3 protein: CASSYDGSSGRSADTQYF. DNA of the CDR3: TGTGCCAGCAGTTACGATGGGTCTAGCGGGAGGAGCGCAGATACGCAGTATTTT.

The V and J genes are TRBV9 and TRBJ2-2, with D tentatively TRBD1 (5 bases). Trimming stripped 0 bases from V and 3 bases from J, with 9 bases between. Germline assignment: CDR1 SGDLS and CDR2 YYNGEE. The CDR3 totals 15 residues. As DNA, the CDR3 is TGTGCCAGCAGCGTAGGTACAGGCCACACCGGGGAGCTGTTTTTT. Its translation is CASSVGTGHTGELFF. Drawing the rest from reference TRBV9 and TRBJ2-2, the complete variable domain is DSGVTQTPKHLITATGQRVTLRCSPRSGDLSVYWYQQSLDQGLQFLIQYYNGEERAKGNILERFSAQQFPDLHSELNLSSLELGDSALYFCASSVGTGHTGELFFGEGSRLTVL.

CDR3 nucleotides: TGTGCCAGCAGTCCCAGACGGAGACTAGCTGCTAGCTCCTACAATGAGCAGTTCTTC. Its translation: CASSPRRRLAASSYNEQFF. The chain has TRBV6-2 or TRBV6-3 and TRBJ2-1, with 7 bases lining up with TRBD2. Germline assignment: CDR1 MNHEY and CDR2 SVGEGT. V lost 5 bases and J lost 0; bases outside the gene matches: 16. The CDR3 spans 19 residues.

V gene TRBV19 combines with J gene TRBJ1-5; possibly TRBD1 for D (6 bases). V gave up 3 bases and J gave up 2 bases, with 8 bases separating them. Germline assignment: CDR1 LNHDA and CDR2 SQIVND (reference sequence). CDR3 size: 14 residues. The CDR3 protein is CASSMSGGNQPQHF. The CDR3 bases are TGTGCCAGTAGTATGTCAGGGGGCAATCAGCCCCAGCATTTT.